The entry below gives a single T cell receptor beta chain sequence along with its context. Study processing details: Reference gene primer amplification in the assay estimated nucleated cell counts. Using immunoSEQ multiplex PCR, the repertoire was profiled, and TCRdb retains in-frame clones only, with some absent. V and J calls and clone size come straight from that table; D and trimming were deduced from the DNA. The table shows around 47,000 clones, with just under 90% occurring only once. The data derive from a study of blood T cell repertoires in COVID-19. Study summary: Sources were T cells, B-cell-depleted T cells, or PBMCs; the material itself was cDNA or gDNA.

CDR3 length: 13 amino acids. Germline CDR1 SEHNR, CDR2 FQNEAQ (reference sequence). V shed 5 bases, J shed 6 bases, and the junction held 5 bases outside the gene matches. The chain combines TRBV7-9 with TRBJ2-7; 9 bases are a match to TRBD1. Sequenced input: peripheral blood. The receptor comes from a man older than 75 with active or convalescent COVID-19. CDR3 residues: CASSRTGESEQYF. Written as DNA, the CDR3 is TGTGCCAGCAGCCGGACAGGGGAGTCCGAGCAGTACTTC.